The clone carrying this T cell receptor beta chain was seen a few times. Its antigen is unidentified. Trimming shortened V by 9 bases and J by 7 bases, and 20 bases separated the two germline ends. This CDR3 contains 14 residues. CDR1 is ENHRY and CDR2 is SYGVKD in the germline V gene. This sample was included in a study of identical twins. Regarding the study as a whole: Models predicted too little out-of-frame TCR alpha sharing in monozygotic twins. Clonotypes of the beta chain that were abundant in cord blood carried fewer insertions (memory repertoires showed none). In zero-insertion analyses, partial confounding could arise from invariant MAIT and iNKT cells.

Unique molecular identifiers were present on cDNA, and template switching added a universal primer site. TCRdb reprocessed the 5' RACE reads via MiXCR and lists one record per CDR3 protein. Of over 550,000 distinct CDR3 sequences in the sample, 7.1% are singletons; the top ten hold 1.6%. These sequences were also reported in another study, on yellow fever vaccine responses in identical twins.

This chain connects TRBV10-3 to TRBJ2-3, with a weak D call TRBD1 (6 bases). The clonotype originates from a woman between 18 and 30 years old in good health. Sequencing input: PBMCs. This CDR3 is CAILQGEIKNTQYF. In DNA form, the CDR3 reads TGTGCCATTCTACAGGGAGAGATAAAAAATACGCAGTATTTT.